The sequence of this TCR beta chain was determined in a study of T cell responses to AZD1222 COVID-19 vaccine. Sequencing used immunoSEQ multiplex PCR; TCRdb keeps in-frame clones, though not all of them. The profile covers roughly 80,000 clones, with approximately 90% appearing a single time and 6.5% to 9.5% taken by the ten largest. Trimming removed 4 bases at V and 6 bases at J, with 12 bases between. The CDR3 contains 14 residues. The germline V gene encodes CDR1 LNHDA and CDR2 SQIVND (reference sequence). Worth noting for this clone: Its specificity is not known.

Study outcomes and limitations: Sampling captured repertoires only after the peak T cell response. At study baseline, merely six AZD1222 recipients were seropositive. Clonal diversity was possibly underestimated; the donors were predominantly white British and more often female. As reported, nearly half of all spike-specific TCRs target variant regions that are unmutated.

Sequencing used peripheral blood, obtained 28 days after the second AZD1222 dose. J is TRBJ1-4 and V is TRBV19, with unresolved D. This clonotype originated in an adult who received the AZD1222 COVID-19 vaccine. CDR3 sequence reads: CASSTGRRYEKLFF. The CDR3 DNA reads as TGTGCCAGTAGTACCGGGCGGAGGTATGAAAAACTGTTTTTT.